One sample yielded the 18 T cell receptor beta chains listed below, sequenced in a study of blood T cell repertoires in COVID-19. TCRdb's table, derived via immunoSEQ multiplex PCR, lists solely in-frame clones and lacks some. In the table there are some 460,000 clones, 75% to 90% of which are singletons. Sequencing used PBMCs or T cells enriched from blood (not recorded which). The receptors originated from a woman aged 18-29 years who had recovered from COVID-19.

The V and J genes are TRBV6-5 and TRBJ2-5, with D hard to call. The CDR3 covers 12 residues. The V end lost 6 bases, the J end lost 5 bases, and 10 bases lay between the germline ends. Germline CDR1 is MNHEY and CDR2 is SVGAGI. The DNA of the CDR3 is TGTGCCAGCAGCCCCGATCGGGAGACCCAGTACTTC. Encoded protein: CASSPDRETQYF.

This clone has a single count. The chain has TRBV29-1 and TRBJ1-1, with no clear D. The V gene lost 5 bases and the J gene lost 4 bases, with 20 bases spanning the gap. CDR3 length: 15 amino acids. In germline, CDR1 is SQVTM, CDR2 ANQGSEA. The CDR3 loop reads CSVLLSEGKGTEAFF. The CDR3, as DNA: TGCAGCGTTCTATTGTCGGAGGGAAAGGGCACTGAAGCTTTCTTT. Complete variable domain (other parts from reference TRBV29-1 and TRBJ1-1): SAVISQKPSRDICQRGTSLTIQCQVDSQVTMMFWYRQQPGQSLTLIATANQGSEATYESGFVIDKFPISRPNLTFSTLTVSNMSPEDSSIYLCSVLLSEGKGTEAFFGQGTRLTVV.

V usage is TRBV30 and J usage is TRBJ1-3; the match to TRBD1 covers 7 bases. After removal of 6 bases from V and 4 bases from J, the junction contained 6 bases not matched to a gene. CDR1 and CDR2 from the germline V gene are GTSNPN and SVGIG (reference sequence). The CDR3 sequence is 13 residues long. The DNA of the CDR3 is TGTGCCTGTATCACAGGGGCGGGAAACACCATATATTTT. Translating gives CACITGAGNTIYF.

The genes are TRBV7-9 and TRBJ2-2, with a tentative D call TRBD2 (6 bases). V was clipped by 5 bases and J by 3 bases, with 19 bases between them. In germline, CDR1 is SEHNR, CDR2 FQNEAQ (reference sequence). The CDR3 is 17 residues long. CDR3 residues: CASSARGEDEHTGELFF. For the CDR3, the DNA is TGTGCCAGCAGCGCACGCGGGGAAGACGAACACACCGGGGAGCTGTTTTTT.

The chain employs TRBV7-9 and TRBJ2-5, with D perhaps TRBD1 (7 bases). The CDR3 is made up of 13 amino acids. Trimming stripped 6 bases from V and 5 bases from J, with 13 bases between. In germline, CDR1 is SEHNR, CDR2 FQNEAQ (reference sequence). This CDR3 reads CASRTPGGETQYF. The DNA for the CDR3 is TGTGCCAGCAGGACTCCAGGGGGGGAGACCCAGTACTTC.

A single count supports this clone. The J gene is TRBJ1-2, the V gene TRBV2; 12 nucleotides match TRBD1. Germline CDR1 is SNHLY and CDR2 is FYNNEI. Germline trimming cut 4 bases from V and 0 bases from J; bases unmatched to any gene: 12. This CDR3 contains 19 residues. The CDR3 protein is CASSGHPGTGGRANYGYTF. CDR3 sequence (DNA): TGTGCCAGCAGTGGCCACCCAGGGACAGGGGGCCGAGCTAACTATGGCTACACCTTC.

The chain has TRBV4-1 and TRBJ1-4; 9 bases fit TRBD1. The junction had 7 bases not matched to a gene; V was cut back by 6 bases and J by 8 bases. The CDR3 consists of 14 residues. Germline CDR1 MGHRA, CDR2 YSYEKL. The CDR3, as DNA: TGCGCCAGCAGACTCGGGACAGGGACAGAAAAACTGTTTTTT. The encoded protein is CASRLGTGTEKLFF.

The rearrangement uses TRBV3-1 (or the pseudogene TRBV3-2) and TRBJ2-2, with TRBD2 matching over 11 bases. The CDR3 contains 16 residues. After removal of 2 bases from V and 7 bases from J, the junction contained 6 bases not matched to a gene. Germline V gene data show CDR1 as LGHDT and CDR2 as YNNKEL (reference sequence). In DNA, the CDR3 is TGTGCCAGCAGCCAATCCCTAGCGGGGGGAGGCGGGGAGCTGTTTTTT. It specifies CASSQSLAGGGGELFF.

The chain links TRBV5-6 to TRBJ2-7; 9 positions match TRBD2. CDR1 is SGHDT and CDR2 is YYEEEE in the germline V gene. Trimming removed 2 bases from V and 5 bases from J; junction bases left unmatched: 5. There are 14 residues in the CDR3. CDR3 sequence (DNA): TGTGCCAGCAGCTTTGCGGGGGGGGCTCACGAGCAGTACTTC. Its translation: CASSFAGGAHEQYF.

The chain couples TRBV11-2 to TRBJ1-6; tentatively, D is TRBD1 (5 bases). This CDR3 has 18 residues. V was clipped by 1 base and J by 6 bases, with 19 bases between them. Germline V lookup: CDR1 SGHAT, CDR2 FQNNGV. CDR3 sequence reads: CASSLALEAGRGNSPLHF. CDR3 sequence (DNA): TGTGCCAGCAGCTTAGCGCTGGAGGCGGGACGGGGTAATTCACCCCTCCACTTT.

This chain connects TRBV27 to TRBJ2-1; 8 bases align to TRBD2. CDR3 length: 15 amino acids. V lost 1 base, J lost 8 bases, and 7 bases stayed unmatched. The germline CDR1 and CDR2 sequences are MNHEY and SMNVEV (reference sequence). DNA for the CDR3: TGTGCCAGCAGTTTATATAGCGGGGACCGCGATGAGCAGTTCTTC. The encoded protein is CASSLYSGDRDEQFF.

The chain has TRBV9 and TRBJ2-7, with 8 bases lining up with TRBD1. CDR3 length: 14 amino acids. V trimming: 2 bases; J trimming: 5 bases; junction bases outside the gene matches: 6. From germline, CDR1 is SGDLS and CDR2 YYNGEE. The CDR3 bases are TGTGCCAGCAGCGTGAATACGGACAGGGACGAGCAGTACTTC. Amino acid sequence: CASSVNTDRDEQYF.

This clone occurred once. The chain recombines TRBV27 with TRBJ2-7; tentative D call: TRBD1 (5 bases). The CDR3 sequence is 14 residues long. Trimming removed 6 bases at V and 0 bases at J, with 12 bases between. Germline V CDR1 and CDR2: MNHEY, SMNVEV (reference sequence). The CDR3 sequence: CASSPRAVSYEQYF. The CDR3 nucleotides are TGTGCCAGCAGCCCCAGGGCGGTCTCCTACGAGCAGTACTTC.

This rearrangement joins TRBV23-1 to TRBJ1-2; 7 bases line up with TRBD1. TRBV23-1 is placed among ORFs of uncertain function. The CDR3 spans 14 residues. V shed 2 bases, J shed 6 bases, and the junction held 6 bases outside the gene matches. Here the CDR3 reads CASSQQGGGDGYTF. The CDR3 region has the DNA TGCGCCAGCAGTCAACAGGGGGGTGGTGATGGCTACACCTTC.

The CDR3 protein is CASSPADGSSGANVLTF. Written as DNA, the CDR3 is TGTGCCAGTAGCCCAGCGGACGGGAGCTCTGGGGCCAACGTCCTGACTTTC. This sequence joins TRBV19 and TRBJ2-6; perhaps TRBD2 as D (6 bases). The CDR3 covers 17 residues. The germline CDR1 and CDR2 sequences are LNHDA and SQIVND (reference sequence). Trimming took off 6 bases at V and 0 bases at J, with 15 bases between the two ends.

The chain carries TRBV25-1 and TRBJ2-3, with D unclear. Germline loops: CDR1 MGHDK, CDR2 SYGVNS. The V gene lost 7 bases and the J gene lost 1 base, with 3 bases spanning the gap. CDR3 size: 11 residues. CDR3 residues: CASTGTDTQYF. For the CDR3, the DNA is TGTGCCAGCACGGGCACAGATACGCAGTATTTT.

The chain employs TRBV5-1 and TRBJ2-2; a possible D gene is TRBD2 (6 bases). V lost 0 bases to trimming and J lost 2 bases, with 11 bases between them. CDR3 size: 16 residues. Germline CDR1 SGHRS, CDR2 YFSETQ. CDR3 bases: TGCGCCAGCAGCTTGGCCCAAGCGGGCAACACCGGGGAGCTGTTTTTT. Its protein product is CASSLAQAGNTGELFF.

V and J are TRBV30 and TRBJ2-1; possible D gene TRBD1, 6 bases. CDR1 and CDR2 from the germline V gene are GTSNPN and SVGIG (reference sequence). V shed 2 bases and J shed 10 bases, with 15 bases lying between them. The CDR3 extends over 13 amino acids. The CDR3 is CAWSLDSLREQFF. DNA for the CDR3: TGTGCCTGGAGTTTGGACAGCCTCAGGGAGCAGTTCTTC.